This entry is about one T cell receptor beta chain. This receptor's antigen is unknown. The sample originates from a study of CXCR3-negative and CXCR3-positive naive CD8 T cells (dated by TCRdb to about 2019). With respect to the entire study: Approximately 130 million TRB reads were obtained in total, roughly 1.5 +/- 0.3 million reads per library. The diversity and physicochemical repertoire analyses included 11 donors pooled from two independent experiments. TRBV-TRBJ cluster analysis included naive subsets from several donors and memory cells from 3 donors.

For CDR1 and CDR2, the germline V gene lists MNHEY and SVGEGT. CDR3 length: 12 amino acids, cysteine to phenylalanine. No DNA is listed. Each CD8+ T cell subset was flow-sorted in triplicate, and 300,000 cells per subset were placed directly into RLT lysis buffer. Naive CD8+ T cells were defined stringently as CD45RO-CCR7+CD27+CD95- to exclude memory contaminants. Peripheral blood mononuclear cells were isolated from buffy coats by standard density gradient centrifugation. A FACSAria III was used to flow-sort naive CXCR3-negative and CXCR3-positive CD8+ T cells. Total RNA was extracted from sorted cells using an RNeasy Mini Kit. Points the paper makes about the study in general: Compared with CXCR3-negative naive cells, CXCR3-positive naive cells had TRB CDR3s with higher hydrophobicity (lower Kidera factor 4), lower energy, and higher strength and volume indices. Because surface CD5, which is linked to self-reactivity in mice, was comparable between the naive subsets, TCR interaction strength was also inferred from TRB CDR3 physicochemical properties. Freshly isolated PBMCs were used for most assays because CXCR3 expression went down partially after cryopreservation. Repertoire diversity was comparably high in both naive subsets but much lower in memory CD8+ T cells. Similar TRBV-TRBJ usage was shown by naive CXCR3-negative and CXCR3-positive cells from the same donor, whereas distinct patterns were shown by memory cells.

These reads were obtained on a NextSeq 550. The Human TCR Profiling Kit (MiLaboratory) was used to prepare UMI-labeled 5' RACE TRB cDNA libraries. The full amount of extracted RNA was used for cDNA synthesis, and the full amount of resulting cDNA was used for PCR amplification. Libraries were prepared in parallel with an identical number of PCR cycles. As for the original processing: With a requirement of at least two reads per UMI, MIGEC and MiXCR extracted about 50,000 +/- 10,000 unique UMI-labeled TRB cDNA molecules per library. Each library averaged 40,000 +/- 10,000 functional in-frame TRB CDR3 nucleotide clonotypes without stop codons. After downsampling to 5000 UMI-labeled TRB molecules per sample, diversity metrics, including normalized Shannon-Wiener and Chao1, were computed in VDJtools. VDJtools computed clonotype-size-weighted physicochemical properties of the central five CDR3 residues: interaction energy, strength, volume and Kidera factor 4. TCRdb reprocessed the reads, and each CDR3 protein sequence is entered once, without DNA. The authors' filters were not applied to this entry. For this sample, the table gives 140,000 to 150,000 distinct CDR3 sequences. The top ten constitute 0.25% to 0.3% of the sample.

The source material was naive CXCR3+ CD8+ T cells from blood. The meaning of the sample's cell subset or site label: CD45RO-CCR7+CD27+CD95- naive CD8+ T cells expressing CXCR3 (TNR3+). The TCR originated in a human donor in good health. Some clones in this sample may be carry-over from other donors' samples. The sequence joins TRBV6-2 or TRBV6-3 to TRBJ2-7. CDR3 region: CASSYQSYEQYF.